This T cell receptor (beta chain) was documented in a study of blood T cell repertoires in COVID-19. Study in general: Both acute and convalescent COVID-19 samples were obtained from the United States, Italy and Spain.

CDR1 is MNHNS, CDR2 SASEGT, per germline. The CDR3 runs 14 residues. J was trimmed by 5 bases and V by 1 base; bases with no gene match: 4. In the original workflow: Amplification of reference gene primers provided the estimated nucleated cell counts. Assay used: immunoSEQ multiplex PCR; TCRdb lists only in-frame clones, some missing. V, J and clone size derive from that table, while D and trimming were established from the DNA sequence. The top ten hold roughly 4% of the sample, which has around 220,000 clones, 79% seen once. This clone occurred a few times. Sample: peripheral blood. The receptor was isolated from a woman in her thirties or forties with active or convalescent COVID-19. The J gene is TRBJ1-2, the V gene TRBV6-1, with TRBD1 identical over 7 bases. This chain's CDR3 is CASSEGTGGYGYTF. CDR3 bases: TGTGCCAGCAGTGAAGGGACAGGTGGTTATGGCTACACCTTC.